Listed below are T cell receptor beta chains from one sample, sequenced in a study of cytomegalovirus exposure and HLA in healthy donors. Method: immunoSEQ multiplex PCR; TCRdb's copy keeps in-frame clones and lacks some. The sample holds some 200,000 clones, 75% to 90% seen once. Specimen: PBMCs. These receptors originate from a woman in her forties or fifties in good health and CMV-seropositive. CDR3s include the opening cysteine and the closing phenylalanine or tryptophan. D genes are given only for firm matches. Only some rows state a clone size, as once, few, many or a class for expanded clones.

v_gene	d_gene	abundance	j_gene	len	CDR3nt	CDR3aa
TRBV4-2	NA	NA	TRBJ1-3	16	TGTGCCAGCAGCCATAACCAGTGGGGCCCTGGAAACACCATATATTTT	CASSHNQWGPGNTIYF
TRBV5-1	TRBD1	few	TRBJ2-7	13	TGCGCCAGCAGCTTGGTGGCAGGGGGAGAGCAGTACTTC	CASSLVAGGEQYF
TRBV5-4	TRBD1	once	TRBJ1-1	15	TGTGCCAGCAGCCTCGACAGGGTAGGTGGCACTGAAGCTTTCTTT	CASSLDRVGGTEAFF
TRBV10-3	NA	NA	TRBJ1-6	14	TGTGCCATCAGTGAGACAGGTGATAATTCACCCCTCCACTTT	CAISETGDNSPLHF
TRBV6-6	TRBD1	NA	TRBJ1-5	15	TGTGCCAGTCAGGAGGGGGCCCAGGGAAATCAGCCCCAGCATTTT	CASQEGAQGNQPQHF
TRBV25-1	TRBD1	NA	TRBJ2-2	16	TGTGCCAGCAGTTTTGGACAGGGGCTGGACACCGGGGAGCTGTTTTTT	CASSFGQGLDTGELFF
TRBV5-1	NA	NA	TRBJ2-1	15	TGCGCCAGCAGCCGCCCCTCAGGGGCCTACAATGAGCAGTTCTTC	CASSRPSGAYNEQFF
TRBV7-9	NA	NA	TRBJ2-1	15	TGTGCCAGCAGCTTAGCTGGGGCAACTAATAATGAGCAGTTCTTC	CASSLAGATNNEQFF
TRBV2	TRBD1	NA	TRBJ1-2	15	TGTGCCAGCAGTCCCTCCGGGACAGTAACCGGGGGCTACACCTTC	CASSPSGTVTGGYTF
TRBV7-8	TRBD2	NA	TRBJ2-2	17	TGTGCCAGCAGCTTAGCCACTAGCGGGGCGAACACCGGGGAGCTGTTTTTT	CASSLATSGANTGELFF
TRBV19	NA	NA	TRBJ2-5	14	TGTGCCAGTAGTATTGACAGAAGCCAAGAGACCCAGTACTTC	CASSIDRSQETQYF
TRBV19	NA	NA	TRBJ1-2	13	TGTGCCAGTAGACGGGACACTAACTATGGCTACACCTTC	CASRRDTNYGYTF
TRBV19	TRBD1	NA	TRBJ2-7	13	TGTGCCAGTAGCCAGACAGGGGTTGGCGAGCAGTACTTC	CASSQTGVGEQYF
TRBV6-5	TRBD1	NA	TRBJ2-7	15	TGTGCCAGCAGTTACTCTCGGACAGGAAATTACGAGCAGTACTTC	CASSYSRTGNYEQYF
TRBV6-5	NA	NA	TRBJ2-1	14	TGTGCCAGCAAGGATAGGGCTAGCAAAAATGAGCAGTTCTTC	CASKDRASKNEQFF
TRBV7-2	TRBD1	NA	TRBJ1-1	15	TGTGCCAGCAGCAGAACAGGGACAGGGTTTCCTGAAGCTTTCTTT	CASSRTGTGFPEAFF
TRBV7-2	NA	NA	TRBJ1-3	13	TGTGCCAGCAGCTCCAGGCCTGGAAACACCATATATTTT	CASSSRPGNTIYF
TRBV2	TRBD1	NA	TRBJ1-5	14	TGTGCCAGCAGCCAAGGAGGGGGCTGGCAGCCCCAGCATTTT	CASSQGGGWQPQHF
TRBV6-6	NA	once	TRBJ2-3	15	TGTGCCAGCACCTCTCGTGCTCGGGTTACAGATACGCAGTATTTT	CASTSRARVTDTQYF
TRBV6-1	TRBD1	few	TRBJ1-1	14	TGTGCCAGCAGTGTTCCAGGGGGCTACACTGAAGCTTTCTTT	CASSVPGGYTEAFF
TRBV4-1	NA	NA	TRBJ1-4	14	TGCGCCAGCAGCCCGGGGGTCCGTCGGGAAAAACTGTTTTTT	CASSPGVRREKLFF
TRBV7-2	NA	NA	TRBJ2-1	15	TGTGCCAGCAGATTTGAGGGGGGGGCCTCCAATGAGCAGTTCTTC	CASRFEGGASNEQFF
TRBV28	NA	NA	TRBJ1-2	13	TGTGCCAGCCAAACACGGGGGGCGCTTGGCTACACCTTC	CASQTRGALGYTF
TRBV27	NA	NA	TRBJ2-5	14	TGTGCCAGCAGTTTAAAGGGGTCCCAAGAGACCCAGTACTTC	CASSLKGSQETQYF
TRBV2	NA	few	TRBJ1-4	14	TGTGCCAGCAGTGGCCAGGGCGTTAATGAAAAACTGTTTTTT	CASSGQGVNEKLFF
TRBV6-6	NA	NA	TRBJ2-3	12	TGTGCCAGCAGCCTTACAGGGGATACGCAGTATTTT	CASSLTGDTQYF
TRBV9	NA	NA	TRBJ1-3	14	TGTGCCAGCAGCGTAGCGGGGTCGGGAAACACCATATATTTT	CASSVAGSGNTIYF
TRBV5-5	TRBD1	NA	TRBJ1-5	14	TGTGCCAGCAAGATCGGACAGGGCGATCAGCCCCAGCATTTT	CASKIGQGDQPQHF
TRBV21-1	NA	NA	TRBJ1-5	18	TGTGCCAGCAACATCCGGGACAGGGCCTCTTATAGCAATCAGCCCCAGCATTTT	CASNIRDRASYSNQPQHF
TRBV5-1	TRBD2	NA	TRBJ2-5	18	TGCGCCAGCAGCTCCCCCCCGGGACTAGCGGGGGGAGGGGAGACCCAGTACTTC	CASSSPPGLAGGGETQYF
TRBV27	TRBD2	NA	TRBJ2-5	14	TGTGCCAGCAGTTTAGGGGGGGTCCAAGAGACCCAGTACTTC	CASSLGGVQETQYF
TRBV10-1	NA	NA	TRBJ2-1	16	TGCGCCAGCAGTGAGACGCGCGGGCGGGGAGACAATGAGCAGTTCTTC	CASSETRGRGDNEQFF
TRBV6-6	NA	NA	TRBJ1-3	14	TGTGCCAGCAGTGGGGGGGGCTCTGGAAACACCATATATTTT	CASSGGGSGNTIYF
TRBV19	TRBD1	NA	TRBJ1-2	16	TGTGCCAGTAGTATACGGGACAGGGGAGCTAACTATGGCTACACCTTC	CASSIRDRGANYGYTF
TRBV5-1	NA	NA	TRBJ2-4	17	TGCGCCAGCAGCTTGGCTCTCGGCAGGGGGGTCGGAAACATTCAGTACTTC	CASSLALGRGVGNIQYF
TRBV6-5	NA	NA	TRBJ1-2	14	TGTGCCAGCAGTGAATCCCGCAGGGCTGGGGGCTACACCTTC	CASSESRRAGGYTF
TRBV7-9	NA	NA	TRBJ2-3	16	TGTGCCAGCAGCCCCCGCGGGGCGGGGGCTGGGGATACGCAGTATTTT	CASSPRGAGAGDTQYF
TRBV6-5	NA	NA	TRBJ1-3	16	TGTGCCAGCAGTTACTCGGGGCATAGCTCTGGAAACACCATATATTTT	CASSYSGHSSGNTIYF
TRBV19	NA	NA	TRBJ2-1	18	TGTGCCACCGAAAGGTACGGGAAATTTTCGAGCTCCTACAATGAGCAGTTCTTC	CATERYGKFSSSYNEQFF
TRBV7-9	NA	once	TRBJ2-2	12	TGTTCCAGCAGCCCGCAGGACGGGGAGCTGTTTTTT	CSSSPQDGELFF
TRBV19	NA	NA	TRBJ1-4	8	TGTGCCAGTAACCGGACGGGGTTT	CASNRTGF
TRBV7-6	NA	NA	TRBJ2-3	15	TGTGCCAGCAGCTTATTAGCGGAGGTTGTAGATACGCAGTATTTT	CASSLLAEVVDTQYF
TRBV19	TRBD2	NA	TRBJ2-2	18	TGTGCCAGTAGTATCGGGACTAGCGGGGCTCTGATCACCGGGGAGCTGTTTTTT	CASSIGTSGALITGELFF
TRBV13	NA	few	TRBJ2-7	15	TGTGCCAGCAGCCCTCAGGGGGGCTCTGCCTACGAGCAGTACTTC	CASSPQGGSAYEQYF
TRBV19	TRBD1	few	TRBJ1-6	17	TGTGCCAGTAGTATAGATCTCGGGACAGGGTATAATTCACCCCTCCACTTT	CASSIDLGTGYNSPLHF
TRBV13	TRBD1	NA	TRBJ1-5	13	TGTGCCAGCAGCTCTGACAGGGATCAGCCCCAGCATTTT	CASSSDRDQPQHF
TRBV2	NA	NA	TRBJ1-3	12	TGTGCCAGGGGAGACAGGAAAGGCACCATATATTTT	CARGDRKGTIYF
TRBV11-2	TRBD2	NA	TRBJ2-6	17	TGTGCCAGCAGCTTAAGCGGGGGGAAACATGGGGCCAACGTCCTGACTTTC	CASSLSGGKHGANVLTF
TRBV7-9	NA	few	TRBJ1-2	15	TGTGCCAGCAGCCCGTCCGGCCCAGGGAACTATGGCTACACCTTC	CASSPSGPGNYGYTF